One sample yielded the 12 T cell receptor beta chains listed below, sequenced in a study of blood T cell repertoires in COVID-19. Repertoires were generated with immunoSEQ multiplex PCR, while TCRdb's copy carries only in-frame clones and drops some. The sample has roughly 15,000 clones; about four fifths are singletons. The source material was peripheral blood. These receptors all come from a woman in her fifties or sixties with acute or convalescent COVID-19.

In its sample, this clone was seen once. CDR3 nucleotides: TGTGCCAGCAGCTCCATGGGACCGACTAGCGGGACATGGACCCAGTACTTC. Protein: CASSSMGPTSGTWTQYF. V usage is TRBV5-4 and J usage is TRBJ2-5; 11 nucleotides match TRBD2. This CDR3 region has 17 residues. In germline, CDR1 is SGHNT, CDR2 YYREEE (reference sequence). V lost 3 bases to trimming and J lost 7 bases; unmatched junction nucleotides: 14.

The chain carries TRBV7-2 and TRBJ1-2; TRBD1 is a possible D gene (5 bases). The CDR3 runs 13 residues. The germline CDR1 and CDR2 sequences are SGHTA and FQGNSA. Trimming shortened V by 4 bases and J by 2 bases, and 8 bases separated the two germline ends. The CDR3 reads CASSSQGNYGYTF. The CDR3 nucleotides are TGTGCCAGCAGCTCTCAGGGCAACTATGGCTACACCTTC.

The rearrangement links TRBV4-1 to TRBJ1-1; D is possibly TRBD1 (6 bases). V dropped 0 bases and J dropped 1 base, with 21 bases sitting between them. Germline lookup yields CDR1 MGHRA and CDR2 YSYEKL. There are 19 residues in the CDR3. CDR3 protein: CASSQDGKGRLGQNTEAFF. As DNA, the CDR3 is TGCGCCAGCAGCCAAGATGGGAAGGGCAGGCTGGGACAGAACACTGAAGCTTTCTTT.

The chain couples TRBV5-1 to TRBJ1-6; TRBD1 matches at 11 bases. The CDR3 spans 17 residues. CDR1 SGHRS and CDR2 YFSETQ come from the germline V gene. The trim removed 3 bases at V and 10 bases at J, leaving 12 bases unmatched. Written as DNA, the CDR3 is TGCGCCAGCAGCTCCAGGACAGGGGGCAAAATGAACTCACCCCTCCACTTT. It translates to CASSSRTGGKMNSPLHF.

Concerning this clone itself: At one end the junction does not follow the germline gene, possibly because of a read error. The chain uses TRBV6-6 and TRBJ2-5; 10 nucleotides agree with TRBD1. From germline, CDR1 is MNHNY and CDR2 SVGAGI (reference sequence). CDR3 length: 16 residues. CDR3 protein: CASSNSGTGVEETQYF. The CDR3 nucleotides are TGTGCCAGCAGTAACTCCGGGACAGGGGTAGAAGAGACCCAGTACTTC.

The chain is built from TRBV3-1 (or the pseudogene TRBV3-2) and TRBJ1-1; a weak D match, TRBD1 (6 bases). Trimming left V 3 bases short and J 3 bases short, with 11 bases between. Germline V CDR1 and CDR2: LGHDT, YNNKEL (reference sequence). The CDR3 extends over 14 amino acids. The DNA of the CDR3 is TGTGCCAGCAGCCAGCATACAGGGTACACTGAAGCTTTCTTT. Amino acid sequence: CASSQHTGYTEAFF.

Here the CDR3 reads CASSQPGQDNYGYTF. CDR3 in DNA: TGTGCCAGCAGCCAACCAGGACAGGATAACTATGGCTACACCTTC. The chain uses TRBV3-1 (or the pseudogene TRBV3-2) and TRBJ1-2; 7 bases map to TRBD1. The germline V gene encodes CDR1 LGHDT and CDR2 YNNKEL (reference sequence). The CDR3 runs 15 residues. The V and J ends lost 2 bases and 1 base, in that order; junction bases with no gene match: 4.

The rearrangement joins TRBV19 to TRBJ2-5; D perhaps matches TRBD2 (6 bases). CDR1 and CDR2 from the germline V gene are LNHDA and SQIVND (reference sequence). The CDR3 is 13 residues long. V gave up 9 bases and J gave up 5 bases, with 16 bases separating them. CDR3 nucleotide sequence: TGTGCCAGGAAAAGCCAGGAGGGGGAGACCCAGTACTTC. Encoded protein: CARKSQEGETQYF.

The CDR3 nucleotides are TGTGCCAGCGAGGCTCCGGGGACAGAACGCTATGGCTACACCTTC. Translating gives CASEAPGTERYGYTF. The chain couples TRBV6-5 to TRBJ1-2, with 7 nucleotides matching TRBD1. CDR1 is MNHEY and CDR2 is SVGAGI in the germline V gene. This CDR3 is built from 15 residues. V was clipped by 8 bases and J by 4 bases; unmatched bases: 13.

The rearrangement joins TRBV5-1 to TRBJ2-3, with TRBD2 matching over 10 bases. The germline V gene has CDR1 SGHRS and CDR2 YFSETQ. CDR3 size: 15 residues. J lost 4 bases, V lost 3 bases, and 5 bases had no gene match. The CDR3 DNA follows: TGCGCCAGCAGCTCGGGACTAGCGATCGCAGATACGCAGTATTTT. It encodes CASSSGLAIADTQYF.

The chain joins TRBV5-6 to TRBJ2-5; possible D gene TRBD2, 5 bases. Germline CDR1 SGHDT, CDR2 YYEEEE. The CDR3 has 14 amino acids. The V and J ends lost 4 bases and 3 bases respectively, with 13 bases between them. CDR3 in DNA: TGTGCCAGCAGCCCCGTCCTCGGGGAAGAGACCCAGTACTTC. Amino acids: CASSPVLGEETQYF. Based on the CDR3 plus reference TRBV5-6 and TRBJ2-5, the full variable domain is DAGVTQSPTHLIKTRGQQVTLRCSPKSGHDTVSWYQQALGQGPQFIFQYYEEEERQRGNFPDRFSGHQFPNYSSELNVNALLLGDSALYLCASSPVLGEETQYFGPGTRLLVL.

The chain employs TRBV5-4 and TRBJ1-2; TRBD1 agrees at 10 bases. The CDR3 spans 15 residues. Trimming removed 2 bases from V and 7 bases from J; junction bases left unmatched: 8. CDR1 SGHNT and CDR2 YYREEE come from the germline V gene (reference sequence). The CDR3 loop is CASSFGSRDRGGYTF. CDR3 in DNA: TGTGCCAGCAGCTTTGGATCGAGGGACAGGGGTGGCTACACCTTC.